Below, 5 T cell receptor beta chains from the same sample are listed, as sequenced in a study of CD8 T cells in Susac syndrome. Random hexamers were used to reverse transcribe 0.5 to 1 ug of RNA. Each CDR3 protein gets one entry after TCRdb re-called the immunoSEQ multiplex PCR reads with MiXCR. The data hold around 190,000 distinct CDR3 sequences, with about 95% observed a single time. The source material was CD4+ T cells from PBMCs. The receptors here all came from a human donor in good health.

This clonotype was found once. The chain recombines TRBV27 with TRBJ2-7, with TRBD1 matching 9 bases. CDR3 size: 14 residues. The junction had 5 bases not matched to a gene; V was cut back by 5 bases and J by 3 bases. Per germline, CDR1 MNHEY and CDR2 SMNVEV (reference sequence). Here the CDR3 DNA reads TGTGCCAGCAGTCCCACAGGGGGCGGCTACGAGCAGTACTTC. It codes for CASSPTGGGYEQYF.

DNA for the CDR3: TGTGCCAGCAGCCAAGACGGCAGGAGCTCCTACGAGCAGTACTTC. It specifies CASSQDGRSSYEQYF. The chain joins TRBV4-2 to TRBJ2-7, with D uncertain. Trimming removed 0 bases from V and 0 bases from J, with 9 bases in between. The CDR3 sequence is 15 residues long. The germline gives CDR1 LGHNA, CDR2 YNFKEQ.

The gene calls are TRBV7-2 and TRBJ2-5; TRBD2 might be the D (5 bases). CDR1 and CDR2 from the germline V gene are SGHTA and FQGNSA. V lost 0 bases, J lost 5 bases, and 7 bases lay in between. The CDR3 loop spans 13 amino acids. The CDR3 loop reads CASSLAWTETQYF. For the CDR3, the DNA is TGTGCCAGCAGCTTAGCGTGGACTGAGACCCAGTACTTC.

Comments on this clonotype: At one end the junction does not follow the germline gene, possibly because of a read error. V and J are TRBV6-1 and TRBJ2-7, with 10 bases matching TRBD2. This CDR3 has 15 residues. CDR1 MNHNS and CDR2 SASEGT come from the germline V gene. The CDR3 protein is CASSQAGGLNYEQYF. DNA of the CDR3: TGTGCCAGCAGTCAAGCGGGAGGGCTCAACTACGAGCAGTACTTC.

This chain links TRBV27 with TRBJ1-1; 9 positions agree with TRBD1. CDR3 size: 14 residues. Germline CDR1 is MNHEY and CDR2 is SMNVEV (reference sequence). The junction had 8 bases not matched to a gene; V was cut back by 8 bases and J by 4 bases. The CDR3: CASRDRERGTEAFF. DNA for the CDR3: TGTGCCAGCCGGGACAGGGAACGCGGCACTGAAGCTTTCTTT.